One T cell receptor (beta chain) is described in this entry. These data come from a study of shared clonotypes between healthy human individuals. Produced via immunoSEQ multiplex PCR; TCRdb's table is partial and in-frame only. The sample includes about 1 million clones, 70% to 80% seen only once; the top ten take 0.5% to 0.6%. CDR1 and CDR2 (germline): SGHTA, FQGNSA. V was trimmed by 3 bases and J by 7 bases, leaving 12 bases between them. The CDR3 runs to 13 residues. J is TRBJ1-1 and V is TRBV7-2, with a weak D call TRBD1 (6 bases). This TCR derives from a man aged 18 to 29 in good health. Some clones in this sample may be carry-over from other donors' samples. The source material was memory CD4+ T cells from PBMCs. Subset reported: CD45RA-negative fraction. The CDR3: CASSFERRGEAFF. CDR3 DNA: TGTGCCAGCAGCTTTGAACGCAGGGGTGAAGCTTTCTTT. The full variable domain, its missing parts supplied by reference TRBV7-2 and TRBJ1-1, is GAGVSQSPSNKVTEKGKDVELRCDPISGHTALYWYRQSLGQGLEFLIYFQGNSAPDKSGLPSDRFSAERTGGSVSTLTIQRTQQEDSAVYLCASSFERRGEAFFGQGTRLTVV.